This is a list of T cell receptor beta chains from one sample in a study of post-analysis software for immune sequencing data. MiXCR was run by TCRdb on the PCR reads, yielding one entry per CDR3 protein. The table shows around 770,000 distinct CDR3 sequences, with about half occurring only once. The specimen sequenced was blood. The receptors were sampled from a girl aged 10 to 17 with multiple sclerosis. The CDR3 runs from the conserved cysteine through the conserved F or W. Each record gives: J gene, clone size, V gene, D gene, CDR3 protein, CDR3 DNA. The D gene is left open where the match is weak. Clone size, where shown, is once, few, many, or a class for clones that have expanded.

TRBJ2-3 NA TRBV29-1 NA CSVRRVLIDTQYF TGCAGCGTCCGCAGGGTCCTCATCGATACGCAGTATTTT
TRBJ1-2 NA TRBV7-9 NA CASSLIAQFVNYGYTF TGTGCCAGCAGCTTAATTGCACAGTTTGTAAACTATGGCTACACCTTC
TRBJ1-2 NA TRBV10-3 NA CAIRELGRVSGYTF TGTGCCATCAGGGAGCTTGGCAGAGTCAGTGGCTACACCTTC
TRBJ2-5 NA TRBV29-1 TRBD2 CSVGGTRWERAETQYF TGCAGCGTTGGGGGGACTAGGTGGGAGAGGGCAGAGACCCAGTACTTC
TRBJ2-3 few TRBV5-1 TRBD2 CASSFRLADNTDTQYF TGCGCCAGCAGCTTCCGACTAGCGGATAACACAGATACGCAGTATTTT
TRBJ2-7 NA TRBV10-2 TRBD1 CASGSGTGSVEQYF TGCGCCAGCGGCTCCGGGACAGGGAGTGTCGAGCAGTACTTC
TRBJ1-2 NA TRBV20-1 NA CSARDSGGNYGYTF TGCAGTGCTAGAGATTCGGGGGGTAACTATGGCTACACCTTC
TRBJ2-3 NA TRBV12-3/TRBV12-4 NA CASSFQDRTDTQYF TGTGCCAGCAGTTTTCAAGACCGCACAGATACGCAGTATTTT
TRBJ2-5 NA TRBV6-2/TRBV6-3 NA CASSLTEGFGETQYF TGTGCCAGCAGTCTGACAGAGGGTTTTGGAGAGACCCAGTACTTC
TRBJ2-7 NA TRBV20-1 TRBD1 CSATDRGGYEQYF TGCAGTGCTACAGACAGGGGAGGCTACGAGCAGTACTTC
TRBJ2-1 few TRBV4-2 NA CASSQDGGQYNEQFF TGTGCCAGCAGCCAAGATGGCGGGCAATACAATGAGCAGTTCTTC
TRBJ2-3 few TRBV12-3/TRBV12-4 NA CASSFFTSGTDTQYF TGTGCCAGCAGTTTCTTCACGTCGGGTACAGATACGCAGTATTTT
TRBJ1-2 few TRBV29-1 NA CSVEDGGRGGAYLDYGYTF TGCAGCGTTGAAGATGGGGGGCGTGGGGGTGCATATTTGGACTATGGCTACACCTTC
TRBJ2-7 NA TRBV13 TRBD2 CASSLDSSGSLYEQYF TGTGCCAGCAGCTTAGACTCAAGCGGGAGTCTGTACGAGCAGTACTTC
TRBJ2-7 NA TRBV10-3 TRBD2 CAISLSGQGGLAGYEQYF TGTGCCATCAGCCTATCGGGACAGGGGGGACTAGCGGGATACGAGCAGTACTTC
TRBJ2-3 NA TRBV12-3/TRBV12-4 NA CASSDDFTDTQYF TGTGCCAGCAGTGATGATTTCACAGATACGCAGTATTTT
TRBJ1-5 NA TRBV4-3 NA CASSQTIERGEPQHF TGCGCCAGCAGCCAGACTATAGAACGGGGGGAGCCCCAGCATTTT
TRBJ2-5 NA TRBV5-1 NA CASTLDSPEETQYF TGCGCCAGCACTCTCGACTCGCCCGAAGAGACCCAGTACTTC
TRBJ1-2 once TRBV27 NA CASSFGVWDYGYTF TGTGCCAGCAGTTTCGGGGTATGGGACTATGGCTACACCTTC
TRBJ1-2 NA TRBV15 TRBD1 CATSRTTGGPFGGYTF TGTGCCACCAGCAGGACTACAGGGGGCCCTTTTGGAGGCTACACCTTC
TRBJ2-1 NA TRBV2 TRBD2 CASSPRTSGRDYEQFF TGTGCCAGCAGTCCCCGGACTAGCGGGAGAGACTATGAGCAGTTCTTC
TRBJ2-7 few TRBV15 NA CATSRGPYEQYF TGTGCCACCAGCCGGGGTCCATACGAGCAGTACTTC
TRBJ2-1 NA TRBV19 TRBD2 CASSIPRLAGEDEQFF TGTGCCAGTAGTATACCTCGACTAGCGGGAGAAGATGAGCAGTTCTTC
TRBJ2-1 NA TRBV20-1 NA CSARDSTGTLRTNEQFF TGCAGTGCTAGAGATTCTACCGGGACTCTCAGAACTAATGAGCAGTTCTTC